This entry features one T cell receptor beta chain sequence. At one of its ends the junction is not consistent with the germline gene, which may arise from a read error. This record comes from a study of blood T cell repertoires in COVID-19. There are 13 residues in the CDR3. Germline V CDR1 and CDR2: SSHAT, FNYEAQ (reference sequence). Here immunoSEQ multiplex PCR was the method, and the copy in TCRdb shows in-frame clones only, minus some. The table records 240,000 or so clones, around 89% of them present only once. The chain recombines TRBV7-7 with TRBJ1-3; the D is unclear. Sequencing input: PBMCs or T cells enriched from blood (not recorded which). The origin of this receptor is a man aged 35 to 55 who had recovered from COVID-19. CDR3 nucleotides: TGTGCCAACAGCGAGGACTCTGGAAACACCATATATTTT. It translates to CANSEDSGNTIYF.